The 32 T cell receptor beta chains below were found in one sample sequenced in a study of T cells in Graves' hyperthyroidism and ophthalmopathy. TCR beta CDR3 sequences were amplified from RNA transcripts. HTBI primers were used for first-round RT-PCR of the TCR CDR3. TCRdb independently ran MiXCR on the multiplex PCR reads; one entry per CDR3 protein. The table lists around 600,000 distinct CDR3 sequences, around 14% of them singletons, with roughly 7.1% in the top ten. Sample: blood. The receptors here all came from a woman aged 18 to 35 with Graves' ophthalmopathy.

A note on this clonotype: The germline gene is not matched at one end of the junction; a read error may be the cause. This chain connects TRBV19 to TRBJ2-2; D gene ambiguous. The CDR3 spans 11 residues. The germline V gene encodes CDR1 LNHDA and CDR2 SQIVND (reference sequence). CDR3 bases: TGTGCCAGTACGAACGCCGGGGAGCTGTTTTTT. Protein: CASTNAGELFF.

The V gene is TRBV5-6, the J gene TRBJ2-7; unclear D gene. V was shortened by 0 bases and J by 3 bases, with 16 bases between the two germline ends. CDR3 size: 16 residues. Germline lookup yields CDR1 SGHDT and CDR2 YYEEEE. CDR3 nucleotide sequence: TGTGCCAGCAGCTTGGCAGGAGCCGGTTTACTCTACGAGCAGTACTTC. It yields the protein CASSLAGAGLLYEQYF.

CDR3 sequence (DNA): TGTGCCAGTAGGCAGGGTACCCTCTACGAGCAGTACTTC. Translating gives CASRQGTLYEQYF. V gene TRBV19 combines with J gene TRBJ2-7, with a weak D call TRBD1 (5 bases). CDR1 and CDR2 from the germline V gene are LNHDA and SQIVND (reference sequence). The CDR3 runs 13 residues. V gave up 6 bases and J gave up 3 bases, with 12 bases separating them.

The rearrangement uses TRBV7-9 and TRBJ1-5, with TRBD1 matching 8 bases. Trimming at V came to 5 bases and at J to 11 bases, leaving 11 bases not matched to a gene. This CDR3 is 14 amino acids long. Per the germline V gene, CDR1 is SEHNR and CDR2 is FQNEAQ (reference sequence). CDR3 in DNA: TGTGCCAGCAGCCCCGGGACAGGCCAATCAGCCCAGCATTTT. Translating gives CASSPGTGQSAQHF. Looking up the rest from reference TRBV7-9 and TRBJ1-5 gives the full variable domain: DTGVSQNPRHKITKRGQNVTFRCDPISEHNRLYWYRQTLGQGPEFLTYFQNEAQLEKSRLLSDRFSAERPKGSFSTLEIQRTEQGDSAMYLCASSPGTGQSAQHFGDGTRLSIL.

This clonotype was picked up a small number of times. The V call is TRBV9, the J call TRBJ2-3; the match to TRBD2 covers 9 bases. This CDR3 has 17 residues. The junction had 8 bases not matched to a gene; V was cut back by 0 bases and J by 3 bases. Germline V gene data show CDR1 as SGDLS and CDR2 as YYNGEE. CDR3 protein: CASSVATGSGSTDTQYF. The CDR3 DNA reads as TGTGCCAGCAGCGTAGCTACGGGTAGCGGGAGTACAGATACGCAGTATTTT. Based on the CDR3 plus reference TRBV9 and TRBJ2-3, the full variable domain is DSGVTQTPKHLITATGQRVTLRCSPRSGDLSVYWYQQSLDQGLQFLIQYYNGEERAKGNILERFSAQQFPDLHSELNLSSLELGDSALYFCASSVATGSGSTDTQYFGPGTRLTVL.

This clonotype was recorded a few times. One end of the junction does not line up with germline, which may come from a read error. CDR3 DNA sequence: TGTGCCAGCCGGGACAGGAGTTACAATGGGCAGTTCTTC. Translation: CASRDRSYNGQFF. V gene TRBV12-3 or TRBV12-4 combines with J gene TRBJ2-1, with 8 nucleotides matching TRBD1. CDR3 length: 13 amino acids.

The CDR3 here is CASSIGTGLHTEAFF. The CDR3 coding sequence is TGTGCCAGTAGTATCGGGACAGGGTTGCACACTGAAGCTTTCTTT. The V call is TRBV19, the J call TRBJ1-1; 9 bases fit TRBD1. This CDR3 contains 15 residues. The germline gives CDR1 LNHDA, CDR2 SQIVND (reference sequence). The V gene end was trimmed by 3 bases and the J gene end by 3 bases; junction bases not matched to a gene: 5.

CDR3 sequence reads: CASSFWDRDYEQYF. In DNA form, the CDR3 reads TGTGCCAGCAGCTTTTGGGACAGAGACTACGAGCAGTACTTC. The V call is TRBV11-2, the J call TRBJ2-7; 7 nucleotides match TRBD1. This CDR3 has 14 residues. The V and J ends lost 3 bases and 3 bases, in that order; junction bases with no gene match: 5. The germline V gene encodes CDR1 SGHAT and CDR2 FQNNGV.

This clonotype was seen a handful of times. The rearrangement joins TRBV10-3 to TRBJ2-2; D is possibly TRBD2 (6 bases). The V end lost 10 bases, the J end lost 2 bases, and 20 bases lay between the germline ends. Per the germline V gene, CDR1 is ENHRY and CDR2 is SYGVKD. The CDR3 totals 16 residues. CDR3 sequence: CATHPGLAVNTGELFF. In DNA form, the CDR3 reads TGTGCCACCCATCCTGGGTTAGCGGTAAACACCGGGGAGCTGTTTTTT.

Concerning this clonotype: A much larger clone differs by one base, so this may be a read error. The chain is built from TRBV28 and TRBJ2-2, with a tentative D call TRBD2 (6 bases). Germline lookup yields CDR1 MDHEN and CDR2 SYDVKM. The CDR3 has 15 residues. CDR3 protein: CASSSVDSSTGGLFF. CDR3 nucleotides: TGTGCCAGCAGTTCGGTCGACAGTTCCACCGGGGGGCTGTTTTTT.

This clonotype was found many times. The CDR3 DNA follows: TGTGCCCAGCGGGGACTCCTGGGGGGCTACACCTTC. Its protein is CAQRGLLGGYTF. The chain is built from TRBV30 and TRBJ1-2, with a tentative D call TRBD1 (5 bases). CDR3 size: 12 residues. Germline assignment: CDR1 GTSNPN and CDR2 SVGIG (reference sequence). V was clipped by 8 bases and J by 8 bases, with 18 bases between them.

Many counts were recorded for this clonotype. The V gene is TRBV24-1, the J gene TRBJ1-5, with a tentative D call TRBD1 (5 bases). Germline V gene data show CDR1 as KGHDR and CDR2 as SFDVKD. This CDR3 spans 14 amino acids. V was pared by 9 bases and J by 1 base, with 12 bases between. DNA for the CDR3: TGTGCCACCCGCGGGCAGGGCAGCAATCAGCCCCAGCATTTT. Its protein is CATRGQGSNQPQHF.

The sample holds many counts of this clonotype. The rearrangement joins TRBV6-1 to TRBJ1-5; D is uncertain. V dropped 11 bases and J dropped 0 bases, with 11 bases sitting between them. The length of the CDR3 is 13 residues. From germline, CDR1 is MNHNS and CDR2 SASEGT. The CDR3 protein is CASTIYSNQPQHF. As DNA, the CDR3 is TGTGCCTCGACAATATATAGCAATCAGCCCCAGCATTTT.

This clonotype showed up many times. J is TRBJ1-5 and V is TRBV7-2, with 7 bases lining up with TRBD1. CDR1 and CDR2 from the germline V gene are SGHTA and FQGNSA. The CDR3 consists of 17 residues. The V gene end was trimmed by 5 bases and the J gene end by 3 bases; junction bases not matched to a gene: 13. Written as DNA, the CDR3 is TGTGCCAGCAGCCCCAGGGGGGGGACCCTGGCCAATCAGCCCCAGCATTTT. Amino acid sequence: CASSPRGGTLANQPQHF. The full variable domain, rest sourced from reference TRBV7-2 and TRBJ1-5, is GAGVSQSPSNKVTEKGKDVELRCDPISGHTALYWYRQSLGQGLEFLIYFQGNSAPDKSGLPSDRFSAERTGGSVSTLTIQRTQQEDSAVYLCASSPRGGTLANQPQHFGDGTRLSIL.

The rearrangement links TRBV7-3 to TRBJ2-1; D not resolved. The CDR3 has 15 amino acids. Looked up from germline, CDR1 is SGHTA and CDR2 is FQGTGA. V lost 1 base, J lost 4 bases, and 11 bases lay in between. The CDR3 region has the DNA TGTGCCAGCAGCTTAAATTTAGTGGGTTACAATGAGCAGTTCTTC. Translated: CASSLNLVGYNEQFF.

CDR3 nucleotide sequence: TGTGCCACCAGTACTCCGACAGGGATCCAAGAGACCCAGTACTTC. Amino acid sequence: CATSTPTGIQETQYF. The chain joins TRBV24-1 to TRBJ2-5; 7 bases are shared with TRBD1. J lost 1 base, V lost 6 bases, and 7 bases had no gene match. The CDR3 has 15 residues. Germline assignment: CDR1 KGHDR and CDR2 SFDVKD.

This clonotype was detected a few times. The CDR3 is CADNPRTPTEQYF. Written as DNA, the CDR3 is TGTGCCGACAATCCAAGAACCCCTACGGAGCAGTACTTC. This chain links TRBV12-3 or TRBV12-4 with TRBJ2-7; D remains unclear. The V end was cut by 11 bases, the J end by 7 bases, with 21 bases between. The CDR3 contains 13 residues.

This clonotype was observed many times. The CDR3 spells CASSRMVSLSSGANVLTF. DNA of the CDR3: TGTGCCAGCAGTCGTATGGTCAGTCTAAGCTCTGGGGCCAACGTCCTGACTTTC. V is TRBV27 and J is TRBJ2-6, with D uncertain. The germline V and J ends were trimmed by 5 bases and 0 bases, with 17 bases remaining between them. CDR1 and CDR2 from the germline V gene are MNHEY and SMNVEV (reference sequence). This CDR3 region has 18 residues. The variable domain in full, completed from reference TRBV27 and TRBJ2-6, reads EAQVTQNPRYLITVTGKKLTVTCSQNMNHEYMSWYRQDPGLGLRQIYYSMNVEVTDKGDVPEGYKVSRKEKRNFPLILESPSPNQTSLYFCASSRMVSLSSGANVLTFGAGSRLTVL.

A single count supports this clonotype. Given a much more abundant clone one base away, this may be a read error. The chain joins TRBV28 to TRBJ2-7, with 8 bases identical to TRBD2. This CDR3 spans 13 amino acids. CDR1 MDHEN and CDR2 SYDVKM come from the germline V gene. The CDR3 is CVSGRVQLREQYF. As DNA, the CDR3 is TGTGTCTCCGGGAGGGTCCAGCTGCGGGAGCAGTACTTC.

V and J are TRBV19 and TRBJ2-3; 9 bases match TRBD1. CDR1 and CDR2 (germline): LNHDA, SQIVND (reference sequence). The CDR3 length is 15 residues. V lost 3 bases to trimming and J lost 5 bases; unmatched junction nucleotides: 6. The CDR3 DNA reads as TGTGCCAGTAGTATGGAGACAGGGGGAATAGATACGCAGTATTTT. As protein: CASSMETGGIDTQYF. Combining the CDR3 with reference TRBV19 and TRBJ2-3 gives the whole variable domain DGGITQSPKYLFRKEGQNVTLSCEQNLNHDAMYWYRQDPGQGLRLIYYSQIVNDFQKGDIAEGYSVSREKKESFPLTVTSAQKNPTAFYLCASSMETGGIDTQYFGPGTRLTVL.

This clonotype was observed at least ten times. This rearrangement joins TRBV2 to TRBJ1-1; D is unclear. Germline CDR1 SNHLY, CDR2 FYNNEI. V was shortened by 4 bases and J by 3 bases, with 12 bases between the two germline ends. The CDR3 has 14 residues. The CDR3 DNA reads TGTGCCAGCAGTGTCGGTCGGGAATACACTGAAGCTTTCTTT. It codes for CASSVGREYTEAFF.

With regard to this clonotype: A junction boundary mismatches the germline segment, possibly from a read error. CDR3 DNA: TGTACCAGCAGTGTATTCGACAGGGGGTTCGGGCAAGAGACCCAGTACTTC. As protein: CTSSVFDRGFGQETQYF. This chain uses TRBV2 with TRBJ2-5; 9 positions match TRBD1. The length of the CDR3 is 17 residues. Germline CDR1 is SNHLY and CDR2 is FYNNEI.

In the case of this clonotype: A much larger clonotype is one base distant, so this may be a read error. V usage is TRBV28 and J usage is TRBJ2-1; 7 nucleotides match TRBD2. TRBJ2-7 explains the end of the DNA better; the J call may be wrong. Germline V gene sequence: CDR1 MDHEN, CDR2 SYDVKM. The CDR3 runs 18 residues. As DNA, the CDR3 is TGTGCCAGCAGTTTAGACTCGCGGGGCGGGAGCAGCTACAATGAGCAGTACTTC. This gives the protein CASSLDSRGGSSYNEQYF.

This clonotype was recorded many times. The chain has TRBV7-6 and TRBJ1-1, with unresolved D. V lost 5 bases and J 4 bases, leaving 14 bases between the germline ends. Germline CDR1 and CDR2: SGHVS and FNYEAQ. This CDR3 is built from 14 residues. The CDR3 nucleotides are TGTGCCAGCAGCCAACACTACGGGTCCACTGAAGCTTTCTTT. Its protein is CASSQHYGSTEAFF. The variable domain in full, with the rest retrieved from reference TRBV7-6 and TRBJ1-1, is GAGVSQSPRYKVTKRGQDVALRCDPISGHVSLYWYRQALGQGPEFLTYFNYEAQQDKSGLPNDRFSAERPEGSISTLTIQRTEQRDSAMYRCASSQHYGSTEAFFGQGTRLTVV.

This clonotype was counted at least ten times. The J gene is TRBJ2-4, the V gene TRBV20-1; 8 bases align to TRBD2. After removal of 3 bases from V and 0 bases from J, the junction contained 10 bases not matched to a gene. Germline lookup yields CDR1 DFQATT and CDR2 SNEGSKA (reference sequence). The CDR3 runs 17 residues. The CDR3 protein is CSASLAGLDLAKNIQYF. As DNA, the CDR3 is TGCAGTGCTAGTCTAGCGGGCCTAGACTTAGCCAAAAACATTCAGTACTTC.

This clonotype was seen at least ten times. V usage is TRBV2 and J usage is TRBJ1-1; 7 nucleotides match TRBD1. CDR1 is SNHLY and CDR2 is FYNNEI in the germline V gene. With 4 bases clipped from V and 1 base from J, the junction kept 0 bases outside the gene matches. This CDR3 contains 13 residues. The CDR3 sequence is CASSGDRNTEAFF. CDR3 nucleotides: TGTGCCAGCAGTGGGGACAGGAACACTGAAGCTTTCTTT.

This clonotype came up a few times. The gene calls are TRBV9 and TRBJ1-2; D call uncertain. The germline V gene encodes CDR1 SGDLS and CDR2 YYNGEE. The CDR3 sequence is 12 residues long. The ends were cut back, 0 bases at V and 6 bases at J, with 6 bases in the middle. CDR3 in amino acids: CASSVGRHGYTF. The CDR3 nucleotides read TGTGCCAGCAGCGTAGGGCGGCATGGCTACACCTTC.

This chain connects TRBV6-4 to TRBJ1-2; the D is unclear. The V and J ends lost 4 bases and 5 bases respectively, with 11 bases between them. The CDR3 consists of 13 residues. Germline lookup yields CDR1 MRHNA and CDR2 SNTAGT. The CDR3 is CASSVSPGYGYTF. CDR3 in DNA: TGTGCCAGCAGTGTAAGTCCAGGATATGGCTACACCTTC.

Many counts were recorded for this clonotype. The chain links TRBV24-1 to TRBJ2-5; a possible D gene is TRBD1 (5 bases). Deletions cut 3 bases from V and 5 bases from J, with 18 bases between. From germline, CDR1 is KGHDR and CDR2 SFDVKD. The CDR3 is made up of 16 amino acids. The CDR3 loop reads CATSDNNIGARETQYF. Written as DNA, the CDR3 is TGTGCCACCAGTGATAATAATATAGGGGCAAGGGAGACCCAGTACTTC.

V and J are TRBV18 and TRBJ2-3; maybe TRBD2 (6 bases). V was shortened by 2 bases and J by 3 bases, with 18 bases between the two germline ends. This CDR3 spans 17 amino acids. In germline, CDR1 is KGHSH, CDR2 LQKENI. This CDR3 reads CASSPSIAAGGTDTQYF. CDR3 nucleotides: TGTGCCAGCTCACCATCAATAGCGGCCGGAGGAACAGATACGCAGTATTTT.

The CDR3 spells CASSLDYRDGLGEQYF. The DNA for the CDR3 is TGCGCCAGCAGCTTGGATTACAGGGATGGACTTGGGGAGCAGTACTTC. The chain is built from TRBV5-1 and TRBJ2-7; D may be TRBD1 (6 bases). Looked up from germline, CDR1 is SGHRS and CDR2 is YFSETQ. Trimming stripped 0 bases from V and 7 bases from J, with 20 bases between. The CDR3 is made up of 16 amino acids.

This clonotype was observed many times. This CDR3 reads CAISESGGEETQYF. DNA of the CDR3: TGTGCCATCAGTGAGTCGGGGGGTGAAGAGACCCAGTACTTC. This chain joins TRBV10-3 and TRBJ2-5, with D perhaps TRBD2 (6 bases). The CDR3 is made up of 14 amino acids. Germline V gene lookup returns CDR1 ENHRY and CDR2 SYGVKD. V lost 0 bases, J lost 3 bases, and 8 bases lay in between.